The clone carrying this TCR beta chain turned up a few times. The data were taken from a study of shared clonotypes between healthy human individuals. As for the study in general: Donors, aged 18 to 49, were a couple of women and a few men.

Sorted subsets were amplified in replicate PCRs using 200 ng DNA, about 30,000 T cell genomes. Method: immunoSEQ multiplex PCR; TCRdb's copy keeps in-frame clones and lacks some. The sample lists hundreds of thousands of clones, 60% to 75% occurring once. CDR1 and CDR2 from the germline V gene are LNHDA and SQIVND (reference sequence). The V gene lost 5 bases and the J gene lost 3 bases, with 14 bases spanning the gap. CDR3 length: 15 amino acids. The chain has TRBV19 and TRBJ1-5; the D gene is possibly TRBD1 (5 bases). The specimen was memory CD4+ T cells sorted from blood. Noted subset: CD45RA-negative fraction. The source of this sequence is a woman under 40 in good health. The CDR3 sequence: CASSPPFRVNQPQHF. The CDR3 DNA reads TGTGCCAGTAGTCCTCCGTTCAGGGTCAATCAGCCCCAGCATTTT.